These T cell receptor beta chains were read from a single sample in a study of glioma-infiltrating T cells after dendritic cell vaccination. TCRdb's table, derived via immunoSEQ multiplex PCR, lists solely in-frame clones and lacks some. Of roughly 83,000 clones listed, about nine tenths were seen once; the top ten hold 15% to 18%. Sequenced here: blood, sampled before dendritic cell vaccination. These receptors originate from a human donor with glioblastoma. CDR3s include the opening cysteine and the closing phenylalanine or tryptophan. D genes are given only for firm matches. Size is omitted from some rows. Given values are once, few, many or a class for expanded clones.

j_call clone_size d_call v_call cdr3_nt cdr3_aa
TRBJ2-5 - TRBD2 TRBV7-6 TGTGCCAGCAGCTTACTAGCGGGGGGCGAGACCCAGTACTTC CASSLLAGGETQYF
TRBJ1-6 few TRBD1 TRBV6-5 TGTGCCAGCAGTCCGGGACAGGGGAATTCACCCCTCCACTTT CASSPGQGNSPLHF
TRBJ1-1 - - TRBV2 TGTGCCAGCAGTGCAGACAAGAACACTGAAGCTTTCTTT CASSADKNTEAFF
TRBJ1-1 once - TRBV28 TGTGCCAGCAGTGGGGGCGCCACCATGAACACTGAAGCTTTCTTT CASSGGATMNTEAFF
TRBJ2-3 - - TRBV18 TGTGCCAGCTCACGGACAGCAGATACGCAGTATTTT CASSRTADTQYF
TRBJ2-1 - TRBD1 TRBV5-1 TGCGCCAGCAGCTTGTTTCGGGACAGGTACAATGAGCAGTTCTTC CASSLFRDRYNEQFF
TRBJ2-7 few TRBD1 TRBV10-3 TGTGCCATCAGTGAGTCGACTCCGGGACAGGGGTACGAGCAGTACTTC CAISESTPGQGYEQYF
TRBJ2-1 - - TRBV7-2 TGTGCCAGCAGCTTCCGGGACAATGAGCAGTTCTTC CASSFRDNEQFF
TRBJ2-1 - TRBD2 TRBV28 TGTGCCAGCAGTTTTTTCGGGACTAGCGGGAGGGGCAATGAGCAGTTCTTC CASSFFGTSGRGNEQFF
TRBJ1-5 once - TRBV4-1 TGCGCCAGCAGCCAAGGGGGCCTCAATCAGCCCCAGCATTTT CASSQGGLNQPQHF
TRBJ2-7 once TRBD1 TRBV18 TGTGCCAGCTCACCTGCGATGGACAGGACCTACGAGCAGTACTTC CASSPAMDRTYEQYF
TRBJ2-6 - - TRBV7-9 TGTGCCAGCAGCCCTACAGGAAGAGACGCTGGGGCCAACGTCCTGACTTTC CASSPTGRDAGANVLTF
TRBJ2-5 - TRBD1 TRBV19 TGTGCCAGTAGTAAGGGGACAGGGAAGGAGACCCAGTACTTC CASSKGTGKETQYF
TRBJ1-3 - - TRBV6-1 TGTGCCAGCAGTGAAATAAGTACAGGGTCCACCATATATTTT CASSEISTGSTIYF
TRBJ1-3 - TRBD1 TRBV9 TGTGCCAGCAGCAATCAGGGGGCCGCGGACACCATATATTTT CASSNQGAADTIYF
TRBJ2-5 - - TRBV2 TGTGCCAGCGGGAGGCTGCGGTCTCAAGAGACCCAGTACTTC CASGRLRSQETQYF
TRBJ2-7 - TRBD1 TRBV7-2 TGTGCCAGCAGCCTTGACAGGGGGCGTCGGTACGAGCAGTACTTC CASSLDRGRRYEQYF
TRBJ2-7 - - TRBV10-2 TGCGCCAGCAGCGATGGACACCCCCCATACTTC CASSDGHPPYF